A selection of T cell receptor beta chains follows, all from one sample in a study of Graves' ophthalmopathy and Graves' hyperthyroidism. TCRdb itself ran the multiplex PCR reads through MiXCR, one entry per CDR3 protein. The data hold almost 750,000 distinct CDR3 sequences, with 35% to 50% observed a single time. The specimen sequenced was peripheral blood. These receptor sequences come from an adult man with Graves' ophthalmopathy. CDR3s include the opening cysteine and the closing phenylalanine or tryptophan. A D gene is named only where the DNA matches it firmly. Clone size is shown for a subset of rows, as once, few, many or a class of expanded clone.

TRBJ2-7 - TRBV2 TRBD1 TGTGCCAGCTCCGGGACAGCTACCTACGAGCGGTACTTC CASSGTATYERYF
TRBJ1-4 few TRBV7-9 - TGTGCCAGCAGCTCCATTCGGGAGCCTAATGAAAAACTGTTTTTT CASSSIREPNEKLFF
TRBJ1-3 - TRBV25-1 - TGTGCCGCATTCAACTCTGGAAACACCATATATTTT CAAFNSGNTIYF
TRBJ1-6 many TRBV6-5 - TGTGCCAGCAGTGGGGAGTTGACTAACTCACCCCTCCACTTT CASSGELTNSPLHF
TRBJ2-2 many TRBV10-3 - TGTGCCATCAGTGAGTCGGCAGGCACCGGGGAGCTGTTTTTT CAISESAGTGELFF
TRBJ2-2 - TRBV7-1 - TGTGCCAGCAGATCTCGAAAACAGGGGGAGGGCACCGGGGAGCTGTTTTTT CASRSRKQGEGTGELFF
TRBJ1-6 few TRBV20-1 - TGCAGTGCTAGAGATGGGGACACTCTCCAATCACCCCTCCACTTT CSARDGDTLQSPLHF
TRBJ1-6 many TRBV7-2 - TGTGCCAGCAGCTTATTCGGGATTTTCTATTCACCCCTCCACTTT CASSLFGIFYSPLHF
TRBJ2-5 - TRBV12-3/TRBV12-4 - TGTGCCAGCAGCCGACAGGACCGGGCACAAGAGACCCAGTACTTC CASSRQDRAQETQYF
TRBJ2-2 - TRBV25-1 - TGTGCCAGTCGAGGATCAGGGTATGCGACCGGGGAGCTGTTTTTT CASRGSGYATGELFF
TRBJ1-2 - TRBV7-9 - TGTGCCAGCTCACTTGGCCCCCAGCGGGGCTACACCTTC CASSLGPQRGYTF
TRBJ1-1 - TRBV20-1 TRBD1 TGCAGTGCTAGGGCAGGGGGCGATTTCCCTGAAGCTTTCTTT CSARAGGDFPEAFF
TRBJ1-2 - TRBV7-9 - TGTGCCAGCAGTTACCCCCCGGATGACTATGGCTACACCTTC CASSYPPDDYGYTF
TRBJ1-2 many TRBV29-1 TRBD1 TGCAGCGACTTGACAGGGTTGAGTGTCTATGGCTACACCTTC CSDLTGLSVYGYTF
TRBJ2-7 many TRBV20-1 - TGCAGTGCTAGCCGGGACTACGAGCAGTACTTC CSASRDYEQYF
TRBJ1-3 - TRBV12-3/TRBV12-4 - TGTGCCAGCAGTCCCCGGGTCGGAAGCTCTGGAAACACCATATATTTT CASSPRVGSSGNTIYF
TRBJ1-2 - TRBV10-3 TRBD1 TGTGCCAGCAGACTACTACAGGGGAGCTATGGCTACACCTTC CASRLLQGSYGYTF
TRBJ1-2 - TRBV9 - TGCGCCAGCAGCTTGGAGGACAGCTACTATGGCTACACCTTC CASSLEDSYYGYTF
TRBJ2-5 few TRBV4-1 TRBD2 TGCGCCAGCAGCCAAGAACGGACTAGCGGGAGAACTCTCCAAGAGACCCAGTACTTC CASSQERTSGRTLQETQYF
TRBJ1-1 many TRBV10-1 - TGCGCCAGCAGTGAGTCGGGCAGGGGCACTGAAGCTTTCTTT CASSESGRGTEAFF
TRBJ2-3 - TRBV19 TRBD2 TGTGCCAGTAGCCAACTAGCGACAGATACGCAGTATTTT CASSQLATDTQYF
TRBJ2-7 - TRBV20-1 - TGCAGTGCCGAACATTACAATGAGCAGTACTTC CSAEHYNEQYF
TRBJ2-7 - TRBV28 - TGTGCCAGCAGTTTATACCCAGACTCCGGGGAGCAGTACTTC CASSLYPDSGEQYF
TRBJ2-7 - TRBV20-1 - TGCAGTGCCGACAAAACGGGGCTTTACGAGCAGTACTTC CSADKTGLYEQYF
TRBJ2-5 few TRBV20-1 - TGCAGTGCTAGGGTCTTTAGGACTAATCAAGAGACCCAGTACTTC CSARVFRTNQETQYF
TRBJ2-7 few TRBV14 - TGTGCCAGCAGCCAAGATCGACAGCCCAGCTCCTACGAGCAGTACTTC CASSQDRQPSSYEQYF
TRBJ2-2 - TRBV7-2 TRBD2 TGTGCCAGCAGCTCTCGGACTAGCGGGGGCGGCGGGGAGCTGTTTTTT CASSSRTSGGGGELFF